This T cell receptor beta chain was identified during a study of T-cell memory formation after mild COVID-19. TCRdb re-analysed the 5' RACE reads in MiXCR, keeping a single row per CDR3 protein. The sample consists of under 250,000 distinct CDR3 sequences, 15% to 19% of them appearing once. Germline CDR1 reads SGHVS; CDR2 reads FNYEAQ. This CDR3 is built from 16 residues. V lost 1 base to trimming and J lost 7 bases, with 17 bases between them. This clonotype turned up a few times. Sequenced input: PBMCs or a T cell subset sorted from them (not recorded which). This TCR derives from an adult woman who had mild COVID-19 (a few samples of this study predate the infection). Cell type and time point are not known. The rearrangement links TRBV7-6 to TRBJ2-1; D is uncertain. The CDR3 region has the DNA TGTGCCAGCAGCTTAGTATGGTCGCGGACCAAAAATGAGCAGTTCTTC. It specifies CASSLVWSRTKNEQFF.